This TCR beta chain is drawn from a study of T cell clones after liver transplantation (dated by TCRdb to about 2019). In the study overall: The samples were obtained from ITN030ST, a randomized trial that attempted immunosuppression withdrawal within 2 years after liver transplantation. After a pre-transplant mixed lymphocyte reaction, TCRbeta sequencing was used to pinpoint donor-reactive T cell clones, which were subsequently tracked in post-transplant blood. As an antigen-independent comparator for donor-reactive sequences, third party-reactive TCRbeta sequences were also identified from pre-transplant MLRs. Three of the eight recipients were HCV-positive; the others were transplanted for non-autoimmune, non-viral indications. Subjects received no induction therapy and standard immunosuppression until randomization at 12-24 months post-transplant. Tolerance meant complete immunosuppression withdrawal for at least one year without liver enzymes rising beyond twice the upper limit of normal. Blood samples were taken pre-transplant, pre-randomization before withdrawal, and post-randomization after full withdrawal or failed withdrawal. Of the 8 liver transplant recipients making up the studied cohort, 3 were classified as tolerant and 5 as non-tolerant. What the research found in general, with its limitations: Low numbers of available donor cells limited the measurable donor-reactive repertoire in two subjects. Once repertoire turnover was taken into account, donor-reactive detection showed a significant reduction for CD4 in 7 of 8 subjects and for CD8 in 8 of 8. The decline in donor-reactive sequences exceeded the decline in third party-reactive sequences, suggesting partial antigen-specific deletion that was unrelated to withdrawal success. A significant post-transplant decrease in circulating donor-reactive CD4 TCRbeta sequences was observed in most of the 8 subjects, irrespective of tolerance or HCV status. The conclusions were preliminary, being limited by small, heterogeneous patient numbers and by non-standardized post-transplant time points. Because no allograft tissue specimens were available, donor-reactive T cells may have migrated into the graft instead of being deleted.

Using immunoSEQ, frozen genomic DNA was subjected to high-throughput TCRbeta CDR3 sequencing, a process that included PCR amplification, mapping, bias correction and internal controls. Processing in the source paper ran as follows. Productive rearrangements were retained, and unique TCRbeta sequences were defined by the CDR3 nucleotide sequence together with the V and J gene. For a sequence to be called donor-reactive, it needed a frequency of at least 0.01% and at least 5-fold expansion in CFSE-low cells compared with unstimulated pre-transplant cells. Minimum frequency thresholds were set for each subject on the basis of the unstimulated sample with the lowest template count, so that a detection power of at least 90% was ensured. Jensen-Shannon divergence between the top 1000 TCRbeta sequences post- versus pre-transplant served as the measure of repertoire turnover. Changes in detection of donor-reactive sequences were assessed with two-sided Fisher's exact tests. TCRdb took this table from immuneACCESS and kept in-frame rearrangements with V and J called. Such tables lack part of the clones; where checked against another copy, unresolved V genes explain under half of the gap, and the rest is unexplained. V and J calls and clone size follow that table, whereas D and trimming were derived from the DNA. This sample comprises some 80,000 clones, 84% of them detected only once. Over 2% of the sample comes from the top ten.

The germline V gene gives CDR1 as SQVTM and CDR2 as ANQGSEA. The CDR3 spans 12 residues, from the cysteine through the phenylalanine. Only CDR3 DNA remains: 36 bases, in frame from the first base. V gives up 4 bases and J gives up 1 base, and the segment between their germline ends measures 7 bases. This clone was found a few times. Its binding antigen is unknown. No base quality values were provided; no much bigger clone lies one nucleotide off. Unstimulated PBMCs, after thawing, were stained for CD3, CD4 and CD8 and then FACS-sorted into CD3+CD4+ and CD3+CD8+ populations. All 8 studied subjects were randomized to withdrawal of immunosuppression. The Qiagen DNeasy Blood and Tissue Kit was used for isolation of genomic DNA.

The source was CD4+ T cells from blood, collected less than 50 months after liver transplant. The rearranged chain carries TRBV29-1 and TRBJ2-5; the D gene remains uncertain. The TCR originated in a human patient who received a liver transplant. Where a transplant has occurred, the graft donor may have supplied some of the T cells. The DNA sequence is given as TGCAGCGTTGTAGTTCCCCAAGAGACCCAGTACTTC. The resulting protein is CSVVVPQETQYF.